The next 19 T cell receptor beta chains were all read from a single sample in a study of blood T cell repertoires in COVID-19. The assay was immunoSEQ multiplex PCR, and TCRdb's table has in-frame clones only and misses some. The sample carries under 200,000 clones, roughly 83% recorded once. The sequencing input was PBMCs or T cells enriched from blood (not recorded which). These receptors were taken from a woman between 45 and 60 years old who had recovered from COVID-19.

The chain joins TRBV28 to TRBJ1-4, with D possibly matching TRBD1 (6 bases). V lost 1 base to trimming and J lost 4 bases, with 19 bases between them. CDR1 and CDR2 (germline): MDHEN, SYDVKM. CDR3 length equals 18 residues. The CDR3 nucleotides read TGTGCCAGCAGTTTATTTGACCTTGCACAGGGACATAATGAAAAACTGTTTTTT. Protein sequence: CASSLFDLAQGHNEKLFF.

The V gene is TRBV28, the J gene TRBJ2-1; D possibly corresponds to TRBD1 (5 bases). V lost 3 bases, J lost 7 bases, and 13 bases lay in between. The germline CDR1 and CDR2 sequences are MDHEN and SYDVKM. The CDR3 is 14 amino acids. The CDR3 nucleotides read TGTGCCAGCAGTTTCAGGGTGGGCGAAAATGAGCAGTTCTTC. It yields the protein CASSFRVGENEQFF.

There are a few counts of this clone. The V gene is TRBV7-6, the J gene TRBJ2-2, with a weak D call TRBD1 (6 bases). Trimming removed 5 bases from V and 3 bases from J, with 16 bases in between. The CDR3 has 16 amino acids. Germline loops: CDR1 SGHVS, CDR2 FNYEAQ. The DNA of the CDR3 is TGTGCCAGCAGCCCGGGCCTAGCAGGGGACACCGGGGAGCTGTTTTTT. This encodes CASSPGLAGDTGELFF.

This chain uses TRBV18 with TRBJ1-1, with D unclear. The CDR3 extends over 15 amino acids. V was clipped by 2 bases and J by 0 bases, with 10 bases between them. Germline assignment: CDR1 KGHSH and CDR2 LQKENI. The CDR3 DNA reads as TGTGCCAGCTCACCATCGAACAGAATGAACACTGAAGCTTTCTTT. This codes for CASSPSNRMNTEAFF.

The chain couples TRBV19 to TRBJ2-3, with TRBD2 matching 8 bases. Germline CDR1 reads LNHDA; CDR2 reads SQIVND (reference sequence). The CDR3 is 15 amino acids. The J segment lost 2 bases and the V segment lost 4 bases, leaving 5 bases of the junction unmatched. The CDR3: CASSTAGDNTDTQYF. CDR3 sequence (DNA): TGTGCCAGTAGTACAGCGGGGGATAACACAGATACGCAGTATTTT. The whole variable domain, remainder taken from reference TRBV19 and TRBJ2-3, is DGGITQSPKYLFRKEGQNVTLSCEQNLNHDAMYWYRQDPGQGLRLIYYSQIVNDFQKGDIAEGYSVSREKKESFPLTVTSAQKNPTAFYLCASSTAGDNTDTQYFGPGTRLTVL.

This clone has only a few counts. The chain joins TRBV5-4 to TRBJ1-1; 10 bases map to TRBD1. J was trimmed by 1 base and V by 5 bases; bases with no gene match: 8. The length of the CDR3 is 16 residues. CDR1 SGHNT and CDR2 YYREEE come from the germline V gene (reference sequence). CDR3 in DNA: TGTGCCAGCAGAGATGGGACAGGGGCTACGAACACTGAAGCTTTCTTT. Protein sequence: CASRDGTGATNTEAFF.

The chain has TRBV19 and TRBJ2-3; D may be TRBD1 (5 bases). The germline gives CDR1 LNHDA, CDR2 SQIVND (reference sequence). The V end was cut by 6 bases, the J end by 0 bases, with 7 bases between. CDR3 size: 13 residues. The DNA for the CDR3 is TGTGCCAGTAGAGGGGTTAGCACAGATACGCAGTATTTT. Translated: CASRGVSTDTQYF.

This clone appeared once. The rearrangement uses TRBV11-3 and TRBJ2-5; TRBD1 agrees at 8 bases. This CDR3 has 14 residues. The germline V gene encodes CDR1 SGHNT and CDR2 YENEEA. V gave up 7 bases and J gave up 7 bases; unmatched junction bases: 11. CDR3 sequence: CASIGQGEGVTQYF. The CDR3, as DNA: TGTGCCAGCATCGGACAGGGCGAAGGGGTGACCCAGTACTTC.

The V and J genes are TRBV27 and TRBJ2-2; D is uncertain. V gave up 2 bases and J gave up 6 bases, with 10 bases separating them. Germline-derived CDR1 and CDR2 are MNHEY and SMNVEV (reference sequence). The CDR3 length is 14 residues. The CDR3 DNA reads as TGTGCCAGCAGTTTAATTTATCGGGCCGGGGAGCTGTTTTTT. It specifies CASSLIYRAGELFF.

The rearrangement uses TRBV20-1 and TRBJ1-2; 10 bases map to TRBD1. The CDR3 consists of 15 residues. J was trimmed by 7 bases and V by 3 bases; bases with no gene match: 11. Germline V lookup: CDR1 DFQATT, CDR2 SNEGSKA (reference sequence). This CDR3 is CSASPQGTGEGGYTF. The CDR3 coding sequence is TGCAGTGCTAGTCCCCAGGGGACAGGGGAGGGTGGCTACACCTTC.

The J gene is TRBJ1-6, the V gene TRBV5-1; 10 bases are shared with TRBD1. The V gene's germline CDR1 is SGHRS and CDR2 YFSETQ. The CDR3 covers 16 residues. V dropped 0 bases and J dropped 9; count of bases not matched to a gene: 6. In DNA, the CDR3 is TGCGCCAGCAGCTTGGGGCCGGGACAGGGGTTTTCACCCCTCCACTTT. It encodes CASSLGPGQGFSPLHF.

V usage is TRBV5-1 and J usage is TRBJ2-3; D is unresolved. The germline V and J ends were trimmed by 0 bases and 1 base, with 12 bases remaining between them. Germline V lookup: CDR1 SGHRS, CDR2 YFSETQ. The CDR3 totals 16 residues. The CDR3 sequence: CASSLASGSGTDTQYF. The CDR3 region has the DNA TGCGCCAGCAGCTTGGCTAGTGGGTCGGGCACAGATACGCAGTATTTT.

In its sample, this clone was seen once. The limits of the CDR3 on the DNA are not certain, so only TCRdb's listed CDR3 is given. This chain connects TRBV27 to TRBJ1-2; TRBD1, the table's D call, was not compared with the DNA. Germline CDR1 MNHEY, CDR2 SMNVEV (reference sequence). With termini counted, the CDR3 has 13 amino acids. This CDR3 is CASSTSTGGGYTF.

The chain employs TRBV18 and TRBJ1-1; D gene ambiguous. The germline CDR1 and CDR2 sequences are KGHSH and LQKENI. V dropped 0 bases and J dropped 6 bases, with 11 bases sitting between them. CDR3 length: 14 residues. Here the CDR3 DNA reads TGTGCCAGCTCACCACCTGGAGCGGCCTCTGAAGCTTTCTTT. It specifies CASSPPGAASEAFF.

The rearrangement joins TRBV7-6 to TRBJ2-5; the match to TRBD2 covers 8 bases. V dropped 4 bases and J dropped 2; count of bases not matched to a gene: 6. The CDR3 sequence is 15 residues long. CDR1 is SGHVS, CDR2 FNYEAQ, per germline. The chain's CDR3 is CASSSSPGGQETQYF. CDR3 coding DNA: TGTGCCAGCAGCTCCTCCCCGGGGGGGCAAGAGACCCAGTACTTC.

This clone was recorded a few times. The chain uses TRBV5-5 and TRBJ2-1, with 7 positions matching TRBD2. Germline loops: CDR1 SGHKS, CDR2 YYEKEE (reference sequence). V trimming: 5 bases; J trimming: 4 bases; junction bases outside the gene matches: 9. The CDR3 totals 15 residues. DNA of the CDR3: TGTGCCAGCAGGGGGTTCGCTAGCGGTTACAATGAGCAGTTCTTC. Amino acids: CASRGFASGYNEQFF. The variable domain in full, with the rest retrieved from reference TRBV5-5 and TRBJ2-1, is DAGVTQSPTHLIKTRGQQVTLRCSPISGHKSVSWYQQVLGQGPQFIFQYYEKEERGRGNFPDRFSARQFPNYSSELNVNALLLGDSALYLCASRGFASGYNEQFFGPGTRLTVL.

V gene TRBV11-2 combines with J gene TRBJ2-3, with D possibly matching TRBD2 (6 bases). Germline V gene data show CDR1 as SGHAT and CDR2 as FQNNGV. This CDR3 is 16 amino acids long. The ends were cut back, 5 bases at V and 6 bases at J, with 21 bases in the middle. Written as DNA, the CDR3 is TGTGCCAGCAGCCCCAGGGCAGGGAGGCGATGGGATACGCAGTATTTT. Translating it yields CASSPRAGRRWDTQYF.

This chain links TRBV18 with TRBJ1-4; maybe TRBD1 (6 bases). CDR1 and CDR2 (germline): KGHSH, LQKENI. This CDR3 has 14 residues. The V end was cut by 2 bases, the J end by 7 bases, with 11 bases between. The CDR3 sequence is CASSPGAGAEKLFF. The CDR3 DNA reads as TGTGCCAGCTCACCAGGGGCAGGGGCTGAAAAACTGTTTTTT.

This chain uses TRBV5-1 with TRBJ2-3, with 13 bases that match TRBD2. The CDR3 contains 15 residues. Germline assignment: CDR1 SGHRS and CDR2 YFSETQ. V was clipped by 4 bases and J by 7 bases; unmatched bases: 6. The CDR3 DNA is TGCGCCAGCAGCGACGGACTAGCGGGGGATTATACGCAGTATTTT. Translated: CASSDGLAGDYTQYF.